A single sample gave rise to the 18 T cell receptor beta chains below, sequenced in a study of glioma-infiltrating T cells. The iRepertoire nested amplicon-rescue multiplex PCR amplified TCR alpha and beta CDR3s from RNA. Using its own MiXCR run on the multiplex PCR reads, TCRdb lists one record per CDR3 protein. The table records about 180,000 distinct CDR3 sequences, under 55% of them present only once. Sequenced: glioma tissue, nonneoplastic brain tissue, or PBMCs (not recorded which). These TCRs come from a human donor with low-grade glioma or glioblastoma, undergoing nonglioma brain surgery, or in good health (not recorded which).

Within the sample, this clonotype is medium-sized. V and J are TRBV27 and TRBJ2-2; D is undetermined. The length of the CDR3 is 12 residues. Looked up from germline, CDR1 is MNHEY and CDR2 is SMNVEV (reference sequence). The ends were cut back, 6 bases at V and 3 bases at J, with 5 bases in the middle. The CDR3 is CASRSYTGELFF. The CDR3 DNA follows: TGTGCCAGCAGGAGTTACACCGGGGAGCTGTTTTTT.

The CDR3 reads CATSKTQGDCCTF. CDR3 coding DNA: TGTGCCACCAGCAAAACTCAGGGAGATTGCTGCACCTTC. J is TRBJ1-2 and V is TRBV24-1, with TRBD1 as a possible D gene (5 bases). The V end was cut by 7 bases, the J end by 13 bases, with 21 bases between. From germline, CDR1 is KGHDR and CDR2 SFDVKD. CDR3 size: 13 residues.

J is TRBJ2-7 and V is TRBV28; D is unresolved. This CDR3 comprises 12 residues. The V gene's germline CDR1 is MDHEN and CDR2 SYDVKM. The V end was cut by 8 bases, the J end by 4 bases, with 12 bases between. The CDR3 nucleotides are TGTGCCAGCCTATCGGTAGAGTACGAGCAGTACTTC. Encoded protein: CASLSVEYEQYF.

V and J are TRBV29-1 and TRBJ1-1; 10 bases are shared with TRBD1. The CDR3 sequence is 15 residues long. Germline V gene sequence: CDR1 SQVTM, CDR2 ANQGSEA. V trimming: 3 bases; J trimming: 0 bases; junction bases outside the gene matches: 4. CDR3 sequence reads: CSVDRDRGMNTEAFF. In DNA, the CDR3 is TGCAGCGTTGACCGGGACAGGGGTATGAACACTGAAGCTTTCTTT.

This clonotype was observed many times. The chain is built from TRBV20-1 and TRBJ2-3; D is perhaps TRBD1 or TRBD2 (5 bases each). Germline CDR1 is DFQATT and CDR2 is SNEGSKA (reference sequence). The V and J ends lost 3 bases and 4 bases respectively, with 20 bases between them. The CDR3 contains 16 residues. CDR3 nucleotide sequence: TGCAGTGCTAGTTGGGACGGAACCCGCGGATCAGATACGCAGTATTTT. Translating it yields CSASWDGTRGSDTQYF.

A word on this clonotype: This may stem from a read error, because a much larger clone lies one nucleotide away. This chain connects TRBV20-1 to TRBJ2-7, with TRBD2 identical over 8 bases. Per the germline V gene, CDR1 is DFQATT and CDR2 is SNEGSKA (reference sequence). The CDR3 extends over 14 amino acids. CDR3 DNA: TGCAGTGCTAGCGGGAGGGCCGGGTCAGACGAGCAGTGCTTC. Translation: CSASGRAGSDEQCF.

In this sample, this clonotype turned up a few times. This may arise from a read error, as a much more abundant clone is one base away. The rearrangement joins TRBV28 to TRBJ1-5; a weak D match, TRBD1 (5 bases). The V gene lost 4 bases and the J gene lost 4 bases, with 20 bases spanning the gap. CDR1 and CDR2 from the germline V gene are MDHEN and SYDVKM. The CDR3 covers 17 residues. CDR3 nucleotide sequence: TGTGCCAGCAGTTCCGCGGACCCAAGGGGAAGAAATCAGCCCCAGCATTTT. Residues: CASSSADPRGRNQPQHF.

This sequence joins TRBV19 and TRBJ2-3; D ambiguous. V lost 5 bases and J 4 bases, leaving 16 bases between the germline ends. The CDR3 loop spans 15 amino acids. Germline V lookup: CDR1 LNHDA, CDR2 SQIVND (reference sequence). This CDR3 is CASSPTWNGADTQYF. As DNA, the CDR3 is TGTGCCAGTAGTCCGACCTGGAATGGGGCAGATACGCAGTATTTT.

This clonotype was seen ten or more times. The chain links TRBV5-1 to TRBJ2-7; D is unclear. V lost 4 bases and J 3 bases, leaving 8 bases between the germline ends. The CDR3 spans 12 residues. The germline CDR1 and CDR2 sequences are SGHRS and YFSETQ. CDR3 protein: CASSPSLYEQYF. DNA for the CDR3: TGCGCCAGCAGCCCCTCCCTCTACGAGCAGTACTTC.

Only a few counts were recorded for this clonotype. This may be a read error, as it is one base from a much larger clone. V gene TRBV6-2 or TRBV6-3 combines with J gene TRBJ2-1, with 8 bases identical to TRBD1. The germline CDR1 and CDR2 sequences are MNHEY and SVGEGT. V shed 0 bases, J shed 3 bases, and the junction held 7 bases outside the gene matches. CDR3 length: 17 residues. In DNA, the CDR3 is TGTGCCAGCAGTTACTCCCCGTACAGGGGGAGCTACAATGAGCAGTTCTTC. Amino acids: CASSYSPYRGSYNEQFF.

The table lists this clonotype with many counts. Written as DNA, the CDR3 is TGTGCCATCAGATTACAGGGAAACACTGAAGCTTTCTTT. As protein: CAIRLQGNTEAFF. The gene calls are TRBV10-3 and TRBJ1-1, with D possibly matching TRBD1 (6 bases). Germline V gene data show CDR1 as ENHRY and CDR2 as SYGVKD. The CDR3 spans 13 residues. Trimming pared 6 bases from V and 2 bases from J, leaving 10 bases between.

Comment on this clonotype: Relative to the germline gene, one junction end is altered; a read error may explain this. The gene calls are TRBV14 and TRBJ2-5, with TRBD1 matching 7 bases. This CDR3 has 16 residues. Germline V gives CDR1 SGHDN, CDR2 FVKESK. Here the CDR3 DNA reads TGTGGCAGCAGCCAAGTAGGGGGCAGAGGCCAAGAGACCCAGTACTTC. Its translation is CGSSQVGGRGQETQYF.

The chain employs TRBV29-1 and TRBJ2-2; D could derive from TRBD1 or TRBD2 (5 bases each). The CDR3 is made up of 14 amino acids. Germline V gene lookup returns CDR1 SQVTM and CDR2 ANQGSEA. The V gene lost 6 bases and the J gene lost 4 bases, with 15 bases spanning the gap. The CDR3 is CSVWAGSATGELFF. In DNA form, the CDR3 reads TGCAGCGTCTGGGCAGGGAGCGCCACCGGGGAGCTGTTTTTT.

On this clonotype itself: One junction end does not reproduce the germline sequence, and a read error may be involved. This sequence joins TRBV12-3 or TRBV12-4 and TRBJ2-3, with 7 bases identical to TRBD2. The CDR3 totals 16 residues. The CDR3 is CASSLASGSFTDKQCF. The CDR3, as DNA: TGTGCCAGCAGTTTGGCTAGCGGCTCATTCACAGATAAGCAGTGTTTT.

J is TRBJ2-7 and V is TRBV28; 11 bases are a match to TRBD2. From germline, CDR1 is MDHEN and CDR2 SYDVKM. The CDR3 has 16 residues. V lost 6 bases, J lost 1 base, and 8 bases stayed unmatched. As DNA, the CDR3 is TGTGCCAGCAGAGTTACGGGGACTAGCGGATCCTACGAGCAGTACTTC. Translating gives CASRVTGTSGSYEQYF.

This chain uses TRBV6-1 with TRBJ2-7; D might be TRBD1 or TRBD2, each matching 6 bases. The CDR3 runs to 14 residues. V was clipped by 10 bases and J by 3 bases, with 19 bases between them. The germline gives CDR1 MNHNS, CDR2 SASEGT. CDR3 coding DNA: TGTGCCATCGCGGGGTCCGGGACAATCTACGAGCAGTACTTC. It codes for CAIAGSGTIYEQYF.

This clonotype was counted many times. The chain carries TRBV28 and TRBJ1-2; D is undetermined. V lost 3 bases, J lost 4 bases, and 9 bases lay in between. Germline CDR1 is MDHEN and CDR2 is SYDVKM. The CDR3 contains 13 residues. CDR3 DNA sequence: TGTGCCAGCAGTTTGCAGGAGACCTATGGCTACACCTTC. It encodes CASSLQETYGYTF.

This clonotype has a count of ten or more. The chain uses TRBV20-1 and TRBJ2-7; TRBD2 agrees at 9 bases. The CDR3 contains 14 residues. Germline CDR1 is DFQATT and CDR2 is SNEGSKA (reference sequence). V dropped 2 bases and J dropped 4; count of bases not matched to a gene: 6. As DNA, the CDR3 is TGCAGTGCTAGACCCATGGCGGGAGGGTACGAGCAGTACTTC. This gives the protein CSARPMAGGYEQYF.